This T cell receptor (beta chain) was captured by sequencing in a study of B cell selection in AIRE deficiency. J lost 0 bases, V lost 5 bases, and 13 bases had no gene match. The CDR3 totals 17 residues. The germline gives CDR1 SGHNT, CDR2 YENEEA. How the authors handled the data: Conventional T cell pools: about 100,000 distinct patient, some 150,000 donor TCRbeta sequences. The repertoire was sequenced with immunoSEQ multiplex PCR; TCRdb's copy has only in-frame clones and lacks some. That table furnishes V, J and clone size, whereas the DNA furnished D and trimming. The data show about 22,000 clones, about 96% seen once. Conventional CD4 T cells were sorted as CD4+CD127+ cells.

Sample: CD4+CD127+ conventional T cells sorted from PBMCs. This TCR came from a human donor in good health. The V and J genes are TRBV11-3 and TRBJ2-7; the match to TRBD1 covers 7 bases. This chain's CDR3 is CASSPPLPGQSSYEQYF. The CDR3 DNA reads TGTGCCAGCAGCCCTCCTCTACCGGGACAGAGCTCCTACGAGCAGTACTTC.